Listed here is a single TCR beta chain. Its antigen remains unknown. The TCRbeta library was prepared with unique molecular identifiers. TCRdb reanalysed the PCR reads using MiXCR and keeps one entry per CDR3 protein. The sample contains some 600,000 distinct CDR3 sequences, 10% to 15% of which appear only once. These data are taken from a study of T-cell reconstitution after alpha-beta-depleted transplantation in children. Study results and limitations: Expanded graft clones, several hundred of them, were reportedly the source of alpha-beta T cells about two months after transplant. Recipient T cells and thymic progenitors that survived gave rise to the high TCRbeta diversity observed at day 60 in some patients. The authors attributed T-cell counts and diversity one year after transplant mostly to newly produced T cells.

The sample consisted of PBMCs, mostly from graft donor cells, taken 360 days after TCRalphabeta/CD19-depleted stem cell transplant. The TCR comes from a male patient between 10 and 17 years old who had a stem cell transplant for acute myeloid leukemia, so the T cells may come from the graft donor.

The CDR3 loop reads CSASQIETSGSSRAAEQYF. CDR3 coding DNA: TGCAGTGCTAGCCAAATTGAGACTAGCGGGAGCAGTCGAGCGGCCGAGCAGTACTTC. V and J are TRBV20-1 and TRBJ2-7; 12 positions match TRBD2. V shed 3 bases, J shed 6 bases, and the junction held 21 bases outside the gene matches. This CDR3 is built from 19 residues. CDR1 DFQATT and CDR2 SNEGSKA come from the germline V gene (reference sequence).